The T cell receptor (beta chain) described here comes from a study of T-cell reconstitution after alpha-beta-depleted transplantation in children. A TCRbeta library incorporating unique molecular identifiers was prepared. MiXCR was run by TCRdb on the PCR reads, yielding one entry per CDR3 protein. The repertoire has 97,000 or so distinct CDR3 sequences, 7% to 8% of them found once; the top ten carry roughly 17%. Whole-study findings and limits: Surviving recipient T cells and intrathymic progenitors accounted for some patients' high TCRbeta diversity at day 60. About two months after transplant, alpha-beta T cells reportedly came from several hundred expanded graft clones. A year post-transplant, T-cell counts and diversity derived mostly from newly produced T cells.

Notes on this clonotype: Its antigen is undetermined.

Sequenced here: PBMCs, sampled before TCRalphabeta/CD19-depleted stem cell transplant. The source is a boy aged 2 to 10 with acute lymphoblastic leukemia, due to receive a stem cell transplant.

The CDR3 coding sequence is TGCAGTGCTCGGTCTAGCGGGGGGTTCAACGAGCAGTACTTC. Translated: CSARSSGGFNEQYF. The V and J genes are TRBV20-1 and TRBJ2-7, with TRBD2 matching 11 bases. Germline CDR1 DFQATT, CDR2 SNEGSKA (reference sequence). This CDR3 has 14 residues. Germline trimming cut 5 bases from V and 5 bases from J; bases unmatched to any gene: 8.